The 4 T cell receptor beta chains below were found in one sample sequenced in a study of OX40 agonist ivuxolimab in advanced cancers. TCRdb's table, derived via immunoSEQ multiplex PCR, lists solely in-frame clones and lacks some. The sample lists about 76,000 clones, about 87% occurring once. The input for sequencing was CD4+ or CD8+ T cells sorted from blood, taken in a trial of the OX40 agonist ivuxolimab. The receptor source for this set is an adult with an advanced solid tumor such as melanoma, head and neck, liver or kidney cancer.

The chain combines TRBV19 with TRBJ2-1; either TRBD1 or TRBD2 may fit D (5 bases each). V gave up 8 bases and J gave up 8 bases, with 25 bases separating them. Germline V gene sequence: CDR1 LNHDA, CDR2 SQIVND (reference sequence). This CDR3 is built from 16 residues. The CDR3 sequence: CASLPNSGTQGYEQFF. CDR3 DNA: TGTGCCAGTCTCCCCAATTCCGGGACCCAGGGCTATGAGCAGTTCTTC.

The chain recombines TRBV10-3 with TRBJ1-5; D perhaps matches TRBD1 (6 bases). CDR3 length: 17 residues. V was pared by 2 bases and J by 9 bases, with 23 bases between. Germline lookup yields CDR1 ENHRY and CDR2 SYGVKD. The chain's CDR3 is CAISEGRGQSGVRPQHF. DNA of the CDR3: TGTGCCATCAGTGAGGGGCGAGGACAGTCCGGCGTCCGGCCCCAGCATTTT.

CDR3 bases: TGCAGCGTTGAATGGTTTAGCTCCTACAATGAGCAGTTCTTC. Its protein is CSVEWFSSYNEQFF. J is TRBJ2-1 and V is TRBV29-1; D is unresolved. V lost 2 bases and J 0 bases, leaving 8 bases between the germline ends. Looked up from germline, CDR1 is SQVTM and CDR2 is ANQGSEA. This CDR3 region has 14 residues.

The chain carries TRBV2 and TRBJ1-1, with TRBD1 matching 9 bases. CDR1 is SNHLY, CDR2 FYNNEI, per germline. J gave up 5 bases and V 4 bases, and 2 bases lay outside the gene matches. The CDR3 is 13 amino acids. CDR3 amino acids: CASSADRGTEAFF. CDR3 in DNA: TGTGCCAGCAGTGCGGACAGGGGAACTGAAGCTTTCTTT.